The 8 T cell receptor beta chains below all came from one sample that was sequenced in a study of cytomegalovirus exposure and HLA in healthy donors. 13 Jbeta primers and 60 Vbeta primers were used for the PCR. The repertoire was sequenced with immunoSEQ multiplex PCR; TCRdb's copy has only in-frame clones and lacks some. Of 200,000 or so clones listed, around four fifths were seen once; the top ten hold less than 3.5%. The sample was PBMCs. The receptors stem from a woman between 35 and 50 years old in good health and CMV-seronegative.

V and J are TRBV29-1 and TRBJ1-4; perhaps TRBD1 as D (6 bases). V lost 3 bases and J 0 bases, leaving 11 bases between the germline ends. The length of the CDR3 is 15 residues. Germline values: CDR1 SQVTM, CDR2 ANQGSEA. CDR3 residues: CSVEVNRATNEKLFF. In DNA, the CDR3 is TGCAGCGTTGAGGTTAACAGGGCAACTAATGAAAAACTGTTTTTT.

This clone was found once. The rearrangement joins TRBV30 to TRBJ1-1; D perhaps matches TRBD1 (5 bases). Germline-derived CDR1 and CDR2 are GTSNPN and SVGIG (reference sequence). The CDR3 contains 16 residues. The V gene lost 4 bases and the J gene lost 1 base, with 19 bases spanning the gap. This chain's CDR3 is CAWIKRGRGRNTEAFF. In DNA, the CDR3 is TGTGCCTGGATCAAAAGGGGCCGTGGTAGGAACACTGAAGCTTTCTTT.

V is TRBV20-1 and J is TRBJ2-7; D possibly corresponds to TRBD1 (6 bases). Germline V gene sequence: CDR1 DFQATT, CDR2 SNEGSKA (reference sequence). The CDR3 spans 11 residues. V lost 5 bases and J 7 bases, leaving 12 bases between the germline ends. CDR3 residues: CSALNREEQYF. In DNA, the CDR3 is TGCAGTGCTTTGAACAGGGAGGAGCAGTACTTC.

The chain recombines TRBV7-8 with TRBJ2-2, with TRBD2 matching 9 bases. The germline V gene has CDR1 SGHVS and CDR2 FQNEAQ. This CDR3 contains 19 residues. V was clipped by 1 base and J by 6 bases; unmatched bases: 15. The CDR3: CASSLVSQLAGLWAGELFF. Here the CDR3 DNA reads TGTGCCAGCAGCTTAGTGAGCCAGCTAGCGGGACTTTGGGCCGGGGAGCTGTTTTTT. The full variable domain, its missing parts supplied by reference TRBV7-8 and TRBJ2-2, is GAGVSQSPRYKVAKRGQDVALRCDPISGHVSLFWYQQALGQGPEFLTYFQNEAQLDKSGLPSDRFFAERPEGSVSTLKIQRTQQEDSAVYLCASSLVSQLAGLWAGELFFGEGSRLTVL.

V gene TRBV5-1 combines with J gene TRBJ2-5, with 10 bases matching TRBD2. V dropped 4 bases and J dropped 5; count of bases not matched to a gene: 5. CDR1 and CDR2 from the germline V gene are SGHRS and YFSETQ. The CDR3 extends over 14 amino acids. DNA for the CDR3: TGCGCCAGCAGCCGGACTAGCGGCGACGAGACCCAGTACTTC. This encodes CASSRTSGDETQYF.

This chain connects TRBV19 to TRBJ2-1; TRBD2 matches at 10 bases. The V and J ends lost 6 bases and 2 bases, in that order; junction bases with no gene match: 4. Germline values: CDR1 LNHDA, CDR2 SQIVND (reference sequence). The CDR3 is 15 amino acids. CDR3 loop: CASSLAGETYNEQFF. The CDR3 DNA reads TGTGCCAGTAGCCTAGCGGGAGAGACCTACAATGAGCAGTTCTTC.

This chain joins TRBV2 and TRBJ1-3, with D tentatively TRBD1 (5 bases). Germline V gene sequence: CDR1 SNHLY, CDR2 FYNNEI. The V and J ends lost 6 bases and 0 bases respectively, with 12 bases between them. The CDR3 contains 15 residues. The CDR3 nucleotides are TGTGCCAGCAGAATGGCAGGACACTCTGGAAACACCATATATTTT. Translated, it gives CASRMAGHSGNTIYF.

This rearrangement joins TRBV6-5 to TRBJ2-3; 7 bases agree with TRBD2. The CDR3 length is 14 residues. J lost 2 bases, V lost 5 bases, and 4 bases had no gene match. Germline V lookup: CDR1 MNHEY, CDR2 SVGAGI. CDR3: CASSPRETTDTQYF. CDR3 nucleotides: TGTGCCAGCAGTCCGCGGGAGACCACAGATACGCAGTATTTT.